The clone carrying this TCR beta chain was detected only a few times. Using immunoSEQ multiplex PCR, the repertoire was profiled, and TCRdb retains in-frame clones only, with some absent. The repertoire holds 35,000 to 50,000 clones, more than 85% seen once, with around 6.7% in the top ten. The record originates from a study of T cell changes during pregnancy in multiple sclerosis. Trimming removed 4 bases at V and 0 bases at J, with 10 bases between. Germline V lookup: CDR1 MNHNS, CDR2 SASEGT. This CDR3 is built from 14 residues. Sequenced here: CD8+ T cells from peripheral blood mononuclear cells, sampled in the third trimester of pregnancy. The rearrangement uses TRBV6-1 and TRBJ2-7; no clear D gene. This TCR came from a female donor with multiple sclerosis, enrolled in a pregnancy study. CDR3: CASSGLGSSYEQYF. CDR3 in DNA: TGTGCCAGCAGTGGCTTGGGCAGCTCCTACGAGCAGTACTTC.